This TCR beta chain came from a study of prognosis after radiotherapy for stage I lung cancer. After removal of 4 bases from V and 2 bases from J, the junction contained 6 bases not matched to a gene. This CDR3 is 15 amino acids long. From genomic DNA, TCR beta CDR3 was amplified by two-round multiplex PCR. Each TRBV and TRBJ gene had its own primer in the first PCR round. TCRdb reprocessed the multiplex PCR reads via MiXCR and lists one record per CDR3 protein. The sample consists of about 8,500 distinct CDR3 sequences, less than 65% of them appearing once. This clonotype is judged medium-sized. The V gene is TRBV12-3 or TRBV12-4, the J gene TRBJ2-3; TRBD2 agrees at 7 bases. The starting material was PBMCs, obtained before or after stereotactic body radiation therapy (not recorded which). The sequence came from a donor at least 50 years old with non-small cell lung cancer. The CDR3 bases are TGTGCCAGCAGTTCTAGCGGAGCCTTCACAGATACGCAGTATTTT. Translating gives CASSSSGAFTDTQYF.